This T cell receptor (beta chain) was retrieved from a study of blood T cells in healthy people across ages. General observations from the study: What prevented conclusive comparison of naive and antigen-experienced cells was that PBMCs were unsorted.

Primed by a sample-barcoded 5' primer and a J-beta primer mix, a second PCR proceeded for roughly 6 to 12 cycles. Sequencing yielded, for each sample, at least 3 million paired-end reads carrying CDR3. TCRdb ran MiXCR on the 5' RACE reads and lists one entry per CDR3 protein. Counted here are over a million distinct CDR3 sequences, 59% occurring once; the ten biggest clones make up roughly 7%. As to this clonotype: Antigen unknown.

Germline assignment: CDR1 SGHRS and CDR2 YFSETQ. This CDR3 has 16 amino acids. The germline V and J ends were trimmed by 1 base and 0 bases, with 14 bases remaining between them. Material for sequencing was blood. The J gene is TRBJ2-7, the V gene TRBV5-1; D not resolved. The receptor comes from a man between 18 and 35 years old in good health. Here the CDR3 reads CASSLYASDGSYEQYF. DNA of the CDR3: TGCGCCAGCAGCTTGTATGCCTCCGATGGCTCCTACGAGCAGTACTTC.